This T cell receptor beta chain derives from a study of blood T cell repertoires in COVID-19. Background on the study: The origin of the acute and convalescent COVID-19 samples was the United States, Italy and Spain.

Per the original methods: Estimation of nucleated cell counts relied on the amplification of reference gene primers. This table comes from immunoSEQ multiplex PCR, and its TCRdb copy is limited to in-frame clones, with some not included. V and J calls plus clone size are reproduced from that table; the DNA served to infer D and trimming. The sample contains just over 35,000 clones, around four fifths of which appear only once. This CDR3 spans 15 amino acids. The junction had 10 bases not matched to a gene; V was cut back by 4 bases and J by 11 bases. Germline V gene lookup returns CDR1 MNHGY and CDR2 SVAAGI.

The sequenced sample consisted of peripheral blood. The TCR was taken from a human donor in a cohort sampled during active or convalescent COVID-19. The donor label of this sample is uncertain. The J gene is TRBJ2-7, the V gene TRBV6-9; 14 bases agree with TRBD2. In DNA form, the CDR3 reads TGTGCCAGCAGTTTCCCGGGACTAGCGGGAGTCTCGGAGTACTTC. The encoded protein is CASSFPGLAGVSEYF.